These 14 T cell receptor beta chains were sequenced from one sample in a study of hypomethylating agent response in myelodysplastic syndrome. The table came from immunoSEQ multiplex PCR; TCRdb's copy has only in-frame clones and leaves some out. The sample yields several thousand clones, around 80% seen once. Sequences were derived from bone marrow, sampled before or after starting hypomethylating agent treatment for myelodysplastic syndrome (not recorded which). These receptors were taken from a human donor with myelodysplastic syndrome.

A few counts support this clone. The J gene is TRBJ2-5, the V gene TRBV7-2; no clear D gene. The CDR3 has 13 residues. V lost 4 bases and J 3 bases, leaving 9 bases between the germline ends. Germline V gene data show CDR1 as SGHTA and CDR2 as FQGNSA. The CDR3 sequence: CASSSQFEETQYF. In DNA, the CDR3 is TGTGCCAGCAGCTCCCAGTTCGAAGAGACCCAGTACTTC.

The V call is TRBV4-1, the J call TRBJ1-4, with TRBD1 identical over 9 bases. V gave up 4 bases and J gave up 6 bases; unmatched junction bases: 9. This CDR3 spans 16 amino acids. In germline, CDR1 is MGHRA, CDR2 YSYEKL. The CDR3 spells CASSLGGGTGYEKLFF. In DNA, the CDR3 is TGCGCCAGCAGCCTCGGGGGCGGGACAGGGTATGAAAAACTGTTTTTT.

The chain combines TRBV5-1 with TRBJ2-5; the D gene could be TRBD1 or TRBD2 (5 bases each). CDR1 is SGHRS and CDR2 is YFSETQ in the germline V gene. This CDR3 has 14 amino acids. With 0 bases removed from V and 5 bases from J, the gap between germline ends came to 11 bases. As DNA, the CDR3 is TGCGCCAGCAGCTTGGCCGGGGCAGAGGAGACCCAGTACTTC. Translated, it gives CASSLAGAEETQYF.

The chain employs TRBV5-1 and TRBJ2-1; TRBD1 matches 7 bases. This CDR3 comprises 15 residues. Trimming removed 0 bases from V and 7 bases from J; junction bases left unmatched: 7. Germline-derived CDR1 and CDR2 are SGHRS and YFSETQ. CDR3 in amino acids: CASSLVGGGRNEQFF. The CDR3 DNA sequence: TGCGCCAGCAGCTTGGTAGGGGGCGGACGGAATGAGCAGTTCTTC.

The rearrangement joins TRBV23-1 to TRBJ2-7; maybe TRBD1 (6 bases). TRBV23-1 is marked as an open reading frame, function uncertain. The CDR3 sequence is 14 residues long. Trimming removed 4 bases from V and 6 bases from J, with 16 bases in between. CDR3 in DNA: TGCGCCAGCAGTCTAAGAACAGGGTCAGCCGAGCAGTACGTC. Its protein is CASSLRTGSAEQYV.

V and J are TRBV5-5 and TRBJ2-2, with 9 bases that match TRBD1. Germline loops: CDR1 SGHKS, CDR2 YYEKEE (reference sequence). This CDR3 has 17 residues. Trimming took 2 bases from V and 5 from J; bases not matched to a gene: 10. The CDR3 DNA follows: TGTGCCAGCAGCTTATTATCCGGGACAGGGAAAACCGGGGAGCTGTTTTTT. It codes for CASSLLSGTGKTGELFF.

J is TRBJ2-2 and V is TRBV5-4; the D is unclear. Germline V gives CDR1 SGHNT, CDR2 YYREEE (reference sequence). This CDR3 spans 12 amino acids. V was clipped by 5 bases and J by 7 bases, with 9 bases between them. CDR3 nucleotides: TGTGCCAGCAGATCTTACATCGGGGAGCTGTTTTTT. Translated: CASRSYIGELFF.

The chain employs TRBV6-4 and TRBJ2-3; 9 bases map to TRBD2. The CDR3 loop spans 14 amino acids. J was trimmed by 1 base and V by 4 bases; bases with no gene match: 0. Germline CDR1 is MRHNA and CDR2 is SNTAGT. Written as DNA, the CDR3 is TGTGCCAGCAGTGTAGCGGGGGGCACAGATACGCAGTATTTT. Translated, it gives CASSVAGGTDTQYF.

The chain joins TRBV5-4 to TRBJ2-2; D ambiguous. Trimming removed 7 bases from V and 3 bases from J, with 19 bases in between. Germline V gene data show CDR1 as SGHNT and CDR2 as YYREEE (reference sequence). The CDR3 has 16 amino acids. The CDR3 coding sequence is TGTGCCAGCCGCTCCGAGGCTACCGCCGACACCGGGGAGCTGTTTTTT. It is translated as CASRSEATADTGELFF.

The chain's CDR3 is CASSIVGGVGGYTF. In nucleotides, the CDR3 is TGTGCCAGTAGTATAGTAGGCGGAGTGGGTGGCTACACCTTC. The chain employs TRBV19 and TRBJ1-2; no firm D call. The germline V gene encodes CDR1 LNHDA and CDR2 SQIVND (reference sequence). Trimming pared 1 base from V and 7 bases from J, leaving 13 bases between. The CDR3 is 14 amino acids.

This clone was recorded a few times. The V and J genes are TRBV30 and TRBJ1-5; no reliable D call. CDR1 is GTSNPN and CDR2 is SVGIG in the germline V gene (reference sequence). The CDR3 has 13 residues. V was trimmed by 5 bases and J by 9 bases, leaving 17 bases between them. The CDR3: CAWGPGLEGPQHF. In DNA form, the CDR3 reads TGTGCCTGGGGACCTGGATTGGAGGGGCCCCAGCATTTT.

This rearrangement joins TRBV11-2 to TRBJ1-1; 8 nucleotides match TRBD1. There are 14 residues in the CDR3. The junction had 4 bases not matched to a gene; V was cut back by 5 bases and J by 2 bases. Looked up from germline, CDR1 is SGHAT and CDR2 is FQNNGV. The CDR3: CASSPGQVNTEAFF. CDR3 DNA sequence: TGTGCCAGCAGCCCGGGACAGGTAAACACTGAAGCTTTCTTT.

The CDR3 DNA sequence: TGTGCCAGCAGTTCCTACAGGGGTCCACACTATGGCTACACCTTC. It is translated as CASSSYRGPHYGYTF. The chain joins TRBV28 to TRBJ1-2, with TRBD1 matching 7 bases. The germline V gene has CDR1 MDHEN and CDR2 SYDVKM. V shed 4 bases, J shed 3 bases, and the junction held 8 bases outside the gene matches. The CDR3 spans 15 residues.

The chain is built from TRBV5-5 and TRBJ2-5, with 10 bases that match TRBD2. The CDR3 is 16 residues long. Trimming at V came to 4 bases and at J to 4 bases, leaving 10 bases not matched to a gene. The germline CDR1 and CDR2 sequences are SGHKS and YYEKEE (reference sequence). The CDR3 sequence: CASSVWGSGGAETQYF. Here the CDR3 DNA reads TGTGCCAGCAGCGTCTGGGGGAGCGGGGGGGCAGAGACCCAGTACTTC.